Following are 20 T cell receptor beta chains from one sample sequenced in a study of regulatory T cells in long-lasting Graves disease. CDR3 regions were amplified by Arm-PCR using iRepertoire HTBI primers to build TCR beta libraries. One entry per CDR3 protein, called by TCRdb with MiXCR from the multiplex PCR reads. The profile shows 700,000 or so distinct CDR3 sequences, 25% to 30% of them singletons. The time point is: persistent/refractory GD, antithyroid drugs over 5 years with positive TRAb. Making the TCR library involved RNA that had been extracted from PBMCs. The sample was peripheral blood mononuclear cells (PBMCs), taken when the disease was refractory, from a patient treated with antithyroid drugs. Every receptor here comes from a female donor with Graves disease.

This chain links TRBV28 with TRBJ2-7; possibly TRBD2 for D (6 bases). The CDR3 has 13 amino acids. V was clipped by 8 bases and J by 6 bases, with 17 bases between them. Germline CDR1 is MDHEN and CDR2 is SYDVKM. CDR3 amino acids: CASSPNRGSEQYF. The CDR3, as DNA: TGTGCCAGCTCACCCAATCGGGGGTCCGAGCAGTACTTC.

This clonotype was seen many times. The genes are TRBV12-3 or TRBV12-4 and TRBJ1-6, with a tentative D call TRBD1 (5 bases). The CDR3 runs 13 residues. The V gene lost 6 bases and the J gene lost 11 bases, with 14 bases spanning the gap. The CDR3 DNA is TGTGCCAGCAGCCTGGGGGAGGGGACACCCCTCCACTTT. Protein: CASSLGEGTPLHF.

This clonotype has only a few counts. This rearrangement joins TRBV5-6 to TRBJ1-1; D remains unclear. This CDR3 is built from 11 residues. V lost 6 bases, J lost 10 bases, and 13 bases lay in between. From germline, CDR1 is SGHDT and CDR2 YYEEEE. In DNA, the CDR3 is TGTGCCAGCAATCGTGGGGAGCGAGCTTTCTTT. Its protein is CASNRGERAFF.

The rearrangement joins TRBV19 to TRBJ2-5; a weak D match, TRBD1 (5 bases). The CDR3 is 16 residues long. From germline, CDR1 is LNHDA and CDR2 SQIVND (reference sequence). V was trimmed by 3 bases and J by 1 base, leaving 15 bases between them. This CDR3 reads CASSIGSGQRQETQYF. The CDR3 DNA follows: TGTGCCAGTAGTATTGGTTCAGGGCAACGCCAAGAGACCCAGTACTTC.

This clonotype was seen more than once but under ten times. This chain links TRBV12-3 or TRBV12-4 with TRBJ1-5; 9 nucleotides match TRBD1. V was pared by 5 bases and J by 2 bases, with 7 bases of the junction left unmatched. CDR3 length: 16 amino acids. CDR3 amino acids: CASSATGGMGNQPQHF. CDR3 sequence (DNA): TGTGCCAGCAGTGCGACAGGGGGTATGGGCAATCAGCCCCAGCATTTT.

This clonotype was seen at least ten times. The CDR3 DNA sequence: TGTGCCAGCAGTCGAAAACAGGGGGCTGGGGGCTACACCTTC. It codes for CASSRKQGAGGYTF. The V gene is TRBV2, the J gene TRBJ1-2, with 9 bases lining up with TRBD1. This CDR3 has 14 residues. Germline values: CDR1 SNHLY, CDR2 FYNNEI. V was clipped by 5 bases and J by 8 bases; unmatched bases: 9.

The table lists this clonotype with a few counts. The chain joins TRBV6-4 to TRBJ2-1, with 10 bases fitting TRBD2. The germline V gene has CDR1 MRHNA and CDR2 SNTAGT. V lost 6 bases and J lost 6; bases outside the gene matches: 5. CDR3 length equals 14 residues. The CDR3 here is CASSVAGGRNEQFF. The CDR3 DNA is TGTGCCAGCAGCGTAGCGGGGGGCCGCAATGAGCAGTTCTTC.

This clonotype was recorded a few times. The rearrangement joins TRBV15 to TRBJ1-4, with 8 positions matching TRBD1. The V gene's germline CDR1 is LNHNV and CDR2 YYDKDF (reference sequence). The CDR3 spans 19 residues. The ends lost 3 bases at V and 0 bases at J; junction bases unmatched: 12. The CDR3 sequence is CATSRDRVFPPATNEKLFF. The DNA of the CDR3 is TGTGCCACCAGCAGGGACAGGGTTTTTCCCCCTGCAACTAATGAAAAACTGTTTTTT. The full variable domain, with the rest looked up from reference TRBV15 and TRBJ1-4, is DAMVIQNPRYQVTQFGKPVTLSCSQTLNHNVMYWYQQKSSQAPKLLFHYYDKDFNNEADTPDNFQSRRPNTSFCFLDIRSPGLGDTAMYLCATSRDRVFPPATNEKLFFGSGTQLSVL.

The V gene is TRBV19, the J gene TRBJ1-1; no clear D gene. The CDR3 is 13 amino acids. CDR1 and CDR2 from the germline V gene are LNHDA and SQIVND (reference sequence). V lost 9 bases and J 0 bases, leaving 11 bases between the germline ends. CDR3 region: CASTDTLNTEAFF. CDR3 nucleotides: TGTGCCAGCACCGACACATTGAACACTGAAGCTTTCTTT. The whole variable domain, remainder taken from reference TRBV19 and TRBJ1-1, is DGGITQSPKYLFRKEGQNVTLSCEQNLNHDAMYWYRQDPGQGLRLIYYSQIVNDFQKGDIAEGYSVSREKKESFPLTVTSAQKNPTAFYLCASTDTLNTEAFFGQGTRLTVV.

The rearrangement links TRBV27 to TRBJ2-5; D unresolved. Trimming cost V 0 bases and J 14 bases, with 7 bases left between them. The CDR3 runs to 10 residues. Germline CDR1 and CDR2: MNHEY and SMNVEV (reference sequence). CDR3 DNA: TGTGCCAGCAGTTTATCAGTAGAATACTTC. As protein: CASSLSVEYF.

This clonotype was seen just once. The chain has TRBV18 and TRBJ2-7; D uncertain. This CDR3 has 14 residues. Germline V gene sequence: CDR1 KGHSH, CDR2 LQKENI. The germline V and J ends were trimmed by 1 base and 5 bases, with 12 bases remaining between them. CDR3 nucleotide sequence: TGTGCCAGCTCACCACGACCAGCGTTCCACGAGCAGTACTTC. Encoded protein: CASSPRPAFHEQYF.

The chain employs TRBV2 and TRBJ1-2; TRBD1 might be the D (5 bases). This CDR3 has 20 residues. Germline V gene sequence: CDR1 SNHLY, CDR2 FYNNEI. V was shortened by 1 base and J by 2 bases, with 26 bases between the two germline ends. CDR3 nucleotide sequence: TGTGCCAGCAGTGAAGTAGGACGGATAGCGAGGGGATCCCTGAACTATGGCTACACCTTC. Residues: CASSEVGRIARGSLNYGYTF.

About this clonotype itself: Possible read error: a much larger clone is one base away. The V and J genes are TRBV20-1 and TRBJ2-7; 7 nucleotides align to TRBD1. The V and J ends lost 3 bases and 2 bases, in that order; junction bases with no gene match: 1. CDR1 is DFQATT, CDR2 SNEGSKA, per germline (reference sequence). The CDR3 has 12 amino acids. CDR3 coding DNA: TGCAGTGCTAGTGACAGGGCCTACGAGCAGTACTTC. It yields the protein CSASDRAYEQYF.

The chain has TRBV29-1 and TRBJ2-7; D uncertain. Germline CDR1 SQVTM, CDR2 ANQGSEA. The V end was cut by 6 bases, the J end by 2 bases, with 17 bases between. The CDR3 extends over 14 amino acids. The CDR3 protein is CSVDDGRPPYEQYF. CDR3 DNA sequence: TGCAGCGTAGATGACGGACGCCCTCCCTACGAGCAGTACTTC.

V usage is TRBV5-1 and J usage is TRBJ1-1, with D perhaps TRBD1 (5 bases). Germline lookup yields CDR1 SGHRS and CDR2 YFSETQ. Trimming shortened V by 3 bases and J by 1 base, and 16 bases separated the two germline ends. CDR3 length: 16 residues. DNA of the CDR3: TGCGCCAGCAGCTCCGGCATTGGGGCGGCGAACACTGAAGCTTTCTTT. This encodes CASSSGIGAANTEAFF.

J is TRBJ2-7 and V is TRBV27, with 11 bases aligning to TRBD2. The germline V gene has CDR1 MNHEY and CDR2 SMNVEV (reference sequence). This CDR3 has 13 amino acids. Trimming removed 5 bases from V and 6 bases from J; junction bases left unmatched: 3. CDR3 coding DNA: TGTGCCAGCAGTCCGGGACTAGCGGTCGAGCAGTACTTC. It codes for CASSPGLAVEQYF.

The V gene is TRBV29-1, the J gene TRBJ2-7; TRBD2 matches at 8 bases. Germline V gene sequence: CDR1 SQVTM, CDR2 ANQGSEA. This CDR3 comprises 12 residues. V gave up 6 bases and J gave up 6 bases; unmatched junction bases: 7. CDR3 residues: CSVGLAPSEQYF. As DNA, the CDR3 is TGCAGCGTAGGACTAGCTCCTAGCGAGCAGTACTTC.

This clonotype appeared many times. The rearrangement joins TRBV2 to TRBJ1-1; no definite D call. Trimming removed 2 bases from V and 0 bases from J, with 13 bases in between. This CDR3 region has 16 residues. In germline, CDR1 is SNHLY, CDR2 FYNNEI. This CDR3 is CASSEIHDGMNTEAFF. CDR3 DNA sequence: TGTGCCAGCAGTGAAATACACGACGGTATGAACACTGAAGCTTTCTTT.

The chain recombines TRBV5-1 with TRBJ2-7, with 11 bases identical to TRBD2. CDR3 size: 15 residues. V lost 4 bases, J lost 2 bases, and 5 bases stayed unmatched. From germline, CDR1 is SGHRS and CDR2 YFSETQ. The CDR3 DNA follows: TGCGCCAGCAGCCGCCTGGGACTAGCGGCCTACGAGCAGTACTTC. Amino acid sequence: CASSRLGLAAYEQYF.

On this clonotype: A read error may produce the germline difference seen at one junction end. This chain joins TRBV6-9 and TRBJ2-5, with a possible D match to TRBD2 (6 bases). CDR3 size: 14 residues. Germline V lookup: CDR1 MNHGY, CDR2 SVAAGI. The CDR3 DNA sequence: TGTGTCAGCAATGCTCTAGCGATCAGAGAGACCCAGTACTTC. Translated, it gives CVSNALAIRETQYF.